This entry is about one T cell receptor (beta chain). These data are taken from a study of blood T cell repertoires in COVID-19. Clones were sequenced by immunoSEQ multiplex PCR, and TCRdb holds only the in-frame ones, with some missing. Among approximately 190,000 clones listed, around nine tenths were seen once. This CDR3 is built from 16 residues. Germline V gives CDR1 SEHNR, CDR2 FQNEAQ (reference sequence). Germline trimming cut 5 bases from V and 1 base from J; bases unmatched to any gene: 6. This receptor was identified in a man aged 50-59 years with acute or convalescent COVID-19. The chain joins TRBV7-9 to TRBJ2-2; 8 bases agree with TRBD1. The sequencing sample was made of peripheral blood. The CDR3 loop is CASSPYGTGNTGELFF. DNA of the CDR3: TGTGCCAGCAGCCCCTACGGGACAGGGAACACCGGGGAGCTGTTTTTT.